A single sample gave rise to the 31 T cell receptor beta chains below, sequenced in a study of human T cells and chemical hapten exposure. TCRdb re-called the RACE reads through MiXCR, storing one row per CDR3 protein. The sample includes approximately 80,000 distinct CDR3 sequences, about 10% seen only once; the top ten take about 3.5%. Specified time point: patch test 3, about 24 weeks after DPC sensitization. As for treatment: therapeutic diphenylcyclopropenone sensitization with weekly scalp DPC. This specimen was whole blood, taken in connection with sensitization to the hapten diphenylcyclopropenone (DPC). All receptors derive from a woman aged 45-60 years with alopecia areata. Some clones in this sample may be carry-over from other donors' samples.

The sample holds many counts of this clonotype. V is TRBV27 and J is TRBJ2-1; possibly TRBD1 or TRBD2 for D (5 bases each). V lost 3 bases to trimming and J lost 7 bases, with 13 bases between them. Germline values: CDR1 MNHEY, CDR2 SMNVEV (reference sequence). The CDR3 is 14 amino acids. Here the CDR3 reads CASSFRVRGNEQFF. In nucleotides, the CDR3 is TGTGCCAGCAGTTTCAGGGTTCGGGGAAATGAGCAGTTCTTC.

V gene TRBV18 combines with J gene TRBJ1-3; D is perhaps TRBD1 (6 bases). V lost 0 bases, J lost 5 bases, and 11 bases lay in between. This CDR3 contains 15 residues. The germline gives CDR1 KGHSH, CDR2 LQKENI. The CDR3 reads CASSPPDSRRNTIYF. The CDR3 DNA is TGTGCCAGCTCACCACCGGACAGCCGCCGAAACACCATATATTTT.

This clonotype came up many times. The chain recombines TRBV5-1 with TRBJ2-1; no clear D gene. CDR1 and CDR2 (germline): SGHRS, YFSETQ. Trimming removed 1 base from V and 5 bases from J, with 4 bases in between. This CDR3 has 12 amino acids. The CDR3 bases are TGCGCCAGCAGCTTGAGGGACAATGAGCAGTTCTTC. The encoded protein is CASSLRDNEQFF.

In this sample, this clonotype turned up many times. V usage is TRBV19 and J usage is TRBJ2-7, with D possibly being TRBD2 (6 bases). The CDR3 is made up of 14 amino acids. V was cut by 5 bases and J by 2 bases, with 13 bases left in between. Germline CDR1 and CDR2: LNHDA and SQIVND (reference sequence). CDR3 loop: CASSEASATYEQYF. Written as DNA, the CDR3 is TGTGCCAGTAGTGAAGCTAGCGCGACCTACGAGCAGTACTTC.

At least ten counts were recorded for this clonotype. The V call is TRBV25-1, the J call TRBJ2-2; 7 bases fit TRBD2. Germline values: CDR1 MGHDK, CDR2 SYGVNS. The CDR3 contains 15 residues. The junction had 6 bases not matched to a gene; V was cut back by 4 bases and J by 4 bases. The CDR3 sequence: CASSGLASGTGELFF. In DNA, the CDR3 is TGTGCCAGCAGTGGACTAGCCTCCGGCACCGGGGAGCTGTTTTTT.

A few counts support this clonotype. This chain connects TRBV20-1 to TRBJ1-2; no firm D call. V shed 0 bases and J shed 2 bases, with 7 bases lying between them. The CDR3 extends over 13 amino acids. Germline values: CDR1 DFQATT, CDR2 SNEGSKA (reference sequence). The DNA for the CDR3 is TGCAGTGCTAGAGATCTCGGGAACTATGGCTACACCTTC. Translating gives CSARDLGNYGYTF.

This clonotype has ten or more counts. The rearrangement joins TRBV7-9 to TRBJ2-5; D gene uncertain. The length of the CDR3 is 15 residues. Germline CDR1 is SEHNR and CDR2 is FQNEAQ (reference sequence). V was pared by 5 bases and J by 1 base, with 14 bases between. The CDR3 sequence: CASSPLQRFQETQYF. Written as DNA, the CDR3 is TGTGCCAGCAGCCCCCTACAGCGATTCCAAGAGACCCAGTACTTC.

Ten or more counts support this clonotype. The chain employs TRBV10-2 and TRBJ2-1; D remains unclear. The germline gives CDR1 WSHSY, CDR2 SAAADI. The germline V and J ends were trimmed by 0 bases and 0 bases, with 6 bases remaining between them. This CDR3 spans 15 amino acids. Written as DNA, the CDR3 is TGCGCCAGCAGTGAGTCTATGAGCTCCTACAATGAGCAGTTCTTC. Translation gives CASSESMSSYNEQFF.

CDR3 in DNA: TGCGCCAGCAGCGTACACGGGAGGGGGTTGGAGACCCAGTACTTC. This encodes CASSVHGRGLETQYF. The genes are TRBV5-1 and TRBJ2-5, with 8 positions matching TRBD2. V shed 4 bases, J shed 5 bases, and the junction held 10 bases outside the gene matches. Germline CDR1 reads SGHRS; CDR2 reads YFSETQ. The CDR3 totals 15 residues.

This clonotype was counted between two and nine times. V gene TRBV6-5 combines with J gene TRBJ2-3; 7 bases fit TRBD1. V lost 7 bases, J lost 2 bases, and 9 bases stayed unmatched. Germline V gene sequence: CDR1 MNHEY, CDR2 SVGAGI. This CDR3 region has 15 residues. The CDR3 DNA follows: TGTGCCAGCATTAAGACAGGGCATCACACAGATACGCAGTATTTT. This gives the protein CASIKTGHHTDTQYF.

This clonotype was counted a few times. The chain recombines TRBV3-1 with TRBJ2-1, with a weak D call TRBD2 (6 bases). The CDR3 is 15 residues long. V lost 4 bases, J lost 9 bases, and 19 bases lay in between. The V gene's germline CDR1 is LGHDT and CDR2 YNNKEL (reference sequence). The CDR3 bases are TGTGCCAGCAGCCCCCGAGGAGTCCGGGGGACTGAGCAGTTCTTC. It codes for CASSPRGVRGTEQFF.

The chain combines TRBV6-5 with TRBJ1-2; D unresolved. This CDR3 has 12 amino acids. Germline V gene data show CDR1 as MNHEY and CDR2 as SVGAGI. V shed 7 bases and J shed 2 bases, with 8 bases lying between them. CDR3 in amino acids: CASMELNYGYTF. The CDR3 region has the DNA TGTGCCAGCATGGAACTAAACTATGGCTACACCTTC.

Only a few counts were recorded for this clonotype. This chain uses TRBV6-5 with TRBJ2-1; TRBD2 might be the D (5 bases). From germline, CDR1 is MNHEY and CDR2 SVGAGI. Trimming stripped 5 bases from V and 4 bases from J, with 18 bases between. The CDR3 length is 16 residues. The CDR3 loop reads CASSPQMGRGYNEQFF. The CDR3 DNA follows: TGTGCCAGCAGTCCCCAGATGGGGAGAGGATACAATGAGCAGTTCTTC.

V and J are TRBV5-4 and TRBJ2-1; the match to TRBD2 covers 9 bases. There are 15 residues in the CDR3. The V gene's germline CDR1 is SGHNT and CDR2 YYREEE (reference sequence). Unmatched junction bases numbered 8, after V lost 2 bases and J lost 8 bases. DNA of the CDR3: TGTGCCAGCAGCTTCCTTGCGGGAGGGCCCGATGAGCAGTTCTTC. This gives the protein CASSFLAGGPDEQFF.

The sample holds a few counts of this clonotype. This sequence joins TRBV7-8 and TRBJ1-5; perhaps TRBD1 as D (5 bases). CDR1 is SGHVS, CDR2 FQNEAQ, per germline. The CDR3 covers 16 residues. V was clipped by 0 bases and J by 2 bases, with 11 bases between them. The CDR3 reads CASSLAGEVGNQPQHF. In DNA form, the CDR3 reads TGTGCCAGCAGCTTAGCGGGGGAAGTTGGCAATCAGCCCCAGCATTTT.

Ten or more counts support this clonotype. The genes are TRBV25-1 and TRBJ1-2; 9 bases map to TRBD1. CDR3 length equals 13 residues. The ends lost 8 bases at V and 4 bases at J; junction bases unmatched: 5. The germline gives CDR1 MGHDK, CDR2 SYGVNS. The CDR3 loop reads CASLGQGSYGYTF. The CDR3 nucleotides read TGTGCCAGCCTCGGACAGGGGAGCTATGGCTACACCTTC.

The chain joins TRBV23-1 to TRBJ2-4, with D tentatively TRBD1 (5 bases). TRBV23-1 is assigned to the ORF class and has an uncertain function. The CDR3 is 14 residues long. The germline V and J ends were trimmed by 8 bases and 3 bases, with 14 bases remaining between them. The CDR3 coding sequence is TGCGCCAGCGATCGACAGTCTCACAAAAACATTCAGTACTTC. This encodes CASDRQSHKNIQYF.

The chain has TRBV9 and TRBJ2-7; D gene uncertain. The ends were cut back, 0 bases at V and 6 bases at J, with 22 bases in the middle. CDR3 size: 17 residues. CDR1 and CDR2 from the germline V gene are SGDLS and YYNGEE. The DNA for the CDR3 is TGTGCCAGCAGCGTAGGGGCAGGAGACCGCCCCCCTGGCGAGCAGTACTTC. Translation gives CASSVGAGDRPPGEQYF.

In this sample, this clonotype turned up many times. The V call is TRBV27, the J call TRBJ1-1, with 7 bases fitting TRBD1. The CDR3 is made up of 13 amino acids. The V gene's germline CDR1 is MNHEY and CDR2 SMNVEV (reference sequence). V trimming: 6 bases; J trimming: 3 bases; junction bases outside the gene matches: 4. The CDR3 region has the DNA TGTGCCAGCAGGGGACAGCCCCACACTGAAGCTTTCTTT. Translation gives CASRGQPHTEAFF.

The gene calls are TRBV19 and TRBJ2-5; TRBD1 might be the D (8 bases). The CDR3 has 16 residues. CDR1 and CDR2 from the germline V gene are LNHDA and SQIVND (reference sequence). Between the trimmed V and J ends, which lost 5 bases and 3 bases, there was a span of 19 bases. Here the CDR3 DNA reads TGTGCCAGTAGTTCCGGGGGGACAGGTTACAAAGAGACCCAGTACTTC. Translation gives CASSSGGTGYKETQYF.

This clonotype was observed at least ten times. This chain links TRBV6-1 with TRBJ2-5; TRBD1 is a possible D gene (6 bases). The CDR3 sequence is 16 residues long. Trimming cost V 6 bases and J 5 bases, with 22 bases left between them. Germline V gives CDR1 MNHNS, CDR2 SASEGT. CDR3 in DNA: TGTGCCAGCAGCCTACGACAGGCTACCCCGGGCGAGACCCAGTACTTC. As protein: CASSLRQATPGETQYF.

Only a few counts were recorded for this clonotype. The V and J genes are TRBV11-3 and TRBJ2-7, with D perhaps TRBD1 (6 bases). The CDR3 consists of 17 residues. The ends were cut back, 5 bases at V and 2 bases at J, with 22 bases in the middle. From germline, CDR1 is SGHNT and CDR2 YENEEA. The CDR3 here is CASSQIISGTFTYEQYF. CDR3 DNA sequence: TGTGCCAGCAGCCAAATTATTTCCGGGACATTCACCTACGAGCAGTACTTC.

This clonotype was found a few times. The chain recombines TRBV12-3 or TRBV12-4 with TRBJ1-5; D remains ambiguous. The CDR3 has 15 amino acids. V shed 2 bases and J shed 0 bases, with 8 bases lying between them. The CDR3 is CASSLRGYSNQPQHF. In DNA, the CDR3 is TGTGCCAGCAGTTTACGGGGATATAGCAATCAGCCCCAGCATTTT.

In its sample, this clonotype was seen a few times. V is TRBV29-1 and J is TRBJ2-5; weak D call: TRBD1 (6 bases). Trimming shortened V by 7 bases and J by 4 bases, and 10 bases separated the two germline ends. The germline V gene encodes CDR1 SQVTM and CDR2 ANQGSEA. The CDR3 runs to 11 residues. The CDR3 region is CSAGTSETQYF. DNA of the CDR3: TGCAGCGCCGGGACATCAGAGACCCAGTACTTC.

J is TRBJ1-5 and V is TRBV28; D not certain. CDR1 is MDHEN, CDR2 SYDVKM, per germline. There are 13 residues in the CDR3. V lost 8 bases, J lost 7 bases, and 15 bases lay in between. CDR3 amino acids: CASLAGGAQPQHF. Here the CDR3 DNA reads TGTGCCAGCTTGGCCGGCGGAGCGCAGCCCCAGCATTTT.

This clonotype occurred a few times. This chain uses TRBV12-5 with TRBJ2-3; TRBD2 aligns across 14 bases. With V trimmed by 1 base and J by 0 bases, 6 bases remained unmatched. The CDR3 extends over 19 amino acids. Germline loops: CDR1 LGHNT, CDR2 FRNRAP. The CDR3 DNA is TGTGCTAGTGGTTTGGCCGGACTAGCGGGAGGACCTAGCACAGATACGCAGTATTTT. Amino acid sequence: CASGLAGLAGGPSTDTQYF.

This clonotype was counted ten times or more. The rearrangement joins TRBV12-3 or TRBV12-4 to TRBJ2-3; D might be TRBD1 (7 bases). The V end was cut by 6 bases, the J end by 7 bases, with 20 bases between. The CDR3 is 15 amino acids. CDR3 in amino acids: CASSPDRVGGNTQYF. The CDR3 bases are TGTGCCAGCAGCCCCGACAGGGTGGGCGGGAATACGCAGTATTTT.

This clonotype appeared a few times. J is TRBJ2-4 and V is TRBV18; no firm D call. CDR1 and CDR2 (germline): KGHSH, LQKENI. V was pared by 0 bases and J by 0 bases, with 9 bases between. This CDR3 comprises 16 residues. The CDR3 region has the DNA TGTGCCAGCTCACCACCGGGCCCCCCAGCCAAAAACATTCAGTACTTC. This codes for CASSPPGPPAKNIQYF.

This sequence joins TRBV9 and TRBJ2-2, with 9 bases fitting TRBD1. With V trimmed by 3 bases and J by 4 bases, 4 bases remained unmatched. CDR3 size: 15 residues. CDR1 SGDLS and CDR2 YYNGEE come from the germline V gene. The CDR3 nucleotides are TGTGCCAGCAGCGAGACAGGGGGTATCACCGGGGAGCTGTTTTTT. It codes for CASSETGGITGELFF.

This clonotype appeared a few times. The rearrangement uses TRBV29-1 and TRBJ1-1; D possibly corresponds to TRBD1 (5 bases). In germline, CDR1 is SQVTM, CDR2 ANQGSEA. This CDR3 contains 14 residues. The germline V and J ends were trimmed by 7 bases and 2 bases, with 17 bases remaining between them. CDR3 coding DNA: TGCAGCGCCAGAGCAGGGCAGACAAACACTGAAGCTTTCTTT. The encoded protein is CSARAGQTNTEAFF.

The chain recombines TRBV29-1 with TRBJ2-1, with a possible D match to TRBD1 (5 bases). Germline V gives CDR1 SQVTM, CDR2 ANQGSEA. The CDR3 sequence is 14 residues long. Trimming removed 7 bases at V and 6 bases at J, with 19 bases between. For the CDR3, the DNA is TGCAGCGGGGGCGGAGATGGTGCCAGCAATGAGCAGTTCTTC. Translation: CSGGGDGASNEQFF.